The next 8 T cell receptor beta chains were all read from a single sample in a study of OX40 agonist ivuxolimab in advanced cancers. Method: immunoSEQ multiplex PCR; TCRdb's copy keeps in-frame clones and lacks some. The sample yields 100,000 or so clones, roughly 88% seen once. Specimen: CD4+ or CD8+ T cells sorted from blood, collected in a trial of the OX40 agonist ivuxolimab. The source is an adult with an advanced solid tumor such as melanoma, head and neck, liver or kidney cancer.

The rearrangement uses TRBV6-5 and TRBJ1-6, with D maybe TRBD1 (5 bases). The germline CDR1 and CDR2 sequences are MNHEY and SVGAGI. The CDR3 has 14 residues. Trimming stripped 2 bases from V and 4 bases from J, with 6 bases between. DNA of the CDR3: TGTGCCAGCAGTTACGGACAATATAATTCACCCCTCCACTTT. Its protein product is CASSYGQYNSPLHF.

The CDR3 reads CASIGNEKLFF. The CDR3 region has the DNA TGTGCCAGCATCGGGAATGAAAAACTGTTTTTT. This chain links TRBV28 with TRBJ1-4; D is ambiguous. The CDR3 consists of 11 residues. Germline CDR1 reads MDHEN; CDR2 reads SYDVKM. The germline V and J ends were trimmed by 7 bases and 5 bases, with 5 bases remaining between them.

This clone was counted once. This chain links TRBV6-5 with TRBJ2-5; 8 nucleotides match TRBD2. CDR1 is MNHEY, CDR2 SVGAGI, per germline. The CDR3 runs 13 residues. Losses at the gene ends were 5 bases for V and 4 bases for J; bases not matched to a gene: 3. The CDR3 protein is CASSRGGAETQYF. CDR3 DNA sequence: TGTGCCAGCAGTCGGGGGGGTGCAGAGACCCAGTACTTC.

The V and J genes are TRBV7-3 and TRBJ2-3, with D possibly called TRBD1 or TRBD2 (6 bases each). V dropped 5 bases and J dropped 0 bases, with 12 bases sitting between them. The CDR3 consists of 15 residues. CDR1 and CDR2 (germline): SGHTA, FQGTGA. The CDR3 DNA follows: TGTGCCAGCAGCCGAGGGGGGTCTAGCACAGATACGCAGTATTTT. It yields the protein CASSRGGSSTDTQYF.

J is TRBJ2-2 and V is TRBV7-3; TRBD1 is a possible D gene (6 bases). The germline CDR1 and CDR2 sequences are SGHTA and FQGTGA. The CDR3 loop spans 15 amino acids. Trimming pared 5 bases from V and 0 bases from J, leaving 10 bases between. CDR3 nucleotide sequence: TGTGCCAGCAGCCAGGGACACCCGAACACCGGGGAGCTGTTTTTT. This codes for CASSQGHPNTGELFF.

V usage is TRBV5-1 and J usage is TRBJ1-1, with no clear D. The length of the CDR3 is 13 residues. Germline CDR1 reads SGHRS; CDR2 reads YFSETQ. The ends were cut back, 9 bases at V and 1 base at J, with 13 bases in the middle. The CDR3, as DNA: TGCGCCACCATGGAGGGCAGGAACACTGAAGCTTTCTTT. This codes for CATMEGRNTEAFF.

V and J are TRBV12-5 and TRBJ2-2, with D possibly TRBD1 on 6 matching bases. The V gene's germline CDR1 is LGHNT and CDR2 FRNRAP. The CDR3 runs to 15 residues. V was cut by 3 bases and J by 7 bases, with 15 bases left in between. The CDR3 protein is CASGFSQGLGGELFF. DNA of the CDR3: TGTGCTAGTGGTTTCTCCCAGGGGCTGGGCGGGGAGCTGTTTTTT.

The V gene is TRBV28, the J gene TRBJ1-5; TRBD1 agrees at 8 bases. The CDR3 covers 15 residues. V lost 5 bases and J lost 5; bases outside the gene matches: 8. Germline CDR1 is MDHEN and CDR2 is SYDVKM. CDR3 DNA sequence: TGTGCCAGCAGTCCCAGGACAGGGCCTCATCAGCCCCAGCATTTT. Translation gives CASSPRTGPHQPQHF.